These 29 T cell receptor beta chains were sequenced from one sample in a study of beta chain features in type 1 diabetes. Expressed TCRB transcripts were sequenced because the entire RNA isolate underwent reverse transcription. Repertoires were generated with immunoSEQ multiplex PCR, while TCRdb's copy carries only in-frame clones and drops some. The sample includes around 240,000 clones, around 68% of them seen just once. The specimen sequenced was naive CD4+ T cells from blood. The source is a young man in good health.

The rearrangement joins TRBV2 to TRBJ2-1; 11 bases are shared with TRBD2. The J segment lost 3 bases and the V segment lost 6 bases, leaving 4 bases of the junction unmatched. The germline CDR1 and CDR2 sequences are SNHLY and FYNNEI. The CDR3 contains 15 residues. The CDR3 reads CASSTGTSGYNEQFF. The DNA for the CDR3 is TGTGCCAGCAGCACCGGGACTAGCGGCTACAATGAGCAGTTCTTC.

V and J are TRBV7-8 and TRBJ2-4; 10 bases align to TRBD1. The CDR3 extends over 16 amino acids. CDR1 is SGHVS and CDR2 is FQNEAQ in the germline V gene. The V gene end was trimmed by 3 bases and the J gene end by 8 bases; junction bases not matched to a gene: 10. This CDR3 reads CASSLGQGKVGDIQYF. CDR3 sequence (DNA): TGTGCCAGCAGCTTGGGACAGGGGAAGGTTGGGGACATTCAGTACTTC.

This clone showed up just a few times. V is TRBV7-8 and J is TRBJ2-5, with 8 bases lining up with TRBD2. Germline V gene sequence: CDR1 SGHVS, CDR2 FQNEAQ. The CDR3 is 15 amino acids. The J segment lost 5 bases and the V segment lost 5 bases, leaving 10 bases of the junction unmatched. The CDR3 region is CASSPGLVARETQYF. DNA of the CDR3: TGTGCCAGCAGCCCGGGACTAGTCGCCCGCGAGACCCAGTACTTC.

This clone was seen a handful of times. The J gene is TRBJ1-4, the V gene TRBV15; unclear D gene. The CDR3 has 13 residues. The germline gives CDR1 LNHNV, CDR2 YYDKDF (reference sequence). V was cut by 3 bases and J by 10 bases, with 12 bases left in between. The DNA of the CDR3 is TGTGCCACCAGCAGTTTGTGGACGGCAAAACTGTTTTTT. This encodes CATSSLWTAKLFF.

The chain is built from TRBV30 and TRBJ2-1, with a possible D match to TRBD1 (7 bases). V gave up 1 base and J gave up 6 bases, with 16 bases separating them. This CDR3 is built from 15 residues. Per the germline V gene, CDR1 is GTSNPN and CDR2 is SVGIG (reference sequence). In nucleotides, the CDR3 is TGTGCCTGGAGTGAGGGGACTCGGACAGGCAATGAGCAGTTCTTC. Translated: CAWSEGTRTGNEQFF.

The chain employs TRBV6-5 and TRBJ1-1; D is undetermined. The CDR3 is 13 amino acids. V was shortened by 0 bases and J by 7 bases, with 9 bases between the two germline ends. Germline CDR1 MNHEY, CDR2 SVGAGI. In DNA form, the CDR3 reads TGTGCCAGCAGTTACTCGGCAGAAGATGAAGCTTTCTTT. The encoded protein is CASSYSAEDEAFF.

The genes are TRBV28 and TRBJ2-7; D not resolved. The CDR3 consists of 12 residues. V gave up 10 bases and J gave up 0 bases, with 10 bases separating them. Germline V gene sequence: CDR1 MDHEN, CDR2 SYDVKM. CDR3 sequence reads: CAIRGPSYEQYF. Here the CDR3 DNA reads TGTGCCATTAGAGGCCCCTCCTACGAGCAGTACTTC.

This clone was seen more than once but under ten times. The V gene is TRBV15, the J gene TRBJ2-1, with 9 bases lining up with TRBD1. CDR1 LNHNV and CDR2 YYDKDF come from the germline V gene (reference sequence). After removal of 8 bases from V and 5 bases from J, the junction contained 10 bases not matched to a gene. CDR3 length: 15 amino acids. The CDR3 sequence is CATSVRDREHNEQFF. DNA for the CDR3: TGTGCCACCTCTGTAAGGGACAGGGAACACAATGAGCAGTTCTTC.

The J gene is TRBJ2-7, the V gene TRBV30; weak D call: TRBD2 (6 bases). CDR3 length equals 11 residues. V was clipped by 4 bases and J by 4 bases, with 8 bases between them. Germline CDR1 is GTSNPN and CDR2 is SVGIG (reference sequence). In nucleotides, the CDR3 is TGTGCCTGGAAACTAGCTTACGAGCAGTACTTC. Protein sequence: CAWKLAYEQYF.

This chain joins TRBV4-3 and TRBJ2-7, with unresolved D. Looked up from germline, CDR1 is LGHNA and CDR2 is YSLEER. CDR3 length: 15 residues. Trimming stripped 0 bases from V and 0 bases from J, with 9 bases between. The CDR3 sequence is CASSQDWSSSYEQYF. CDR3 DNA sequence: TGCGCCAGCAGCCAAGATTGGAGCAGCTCCTACGAGCAGTACTTC.

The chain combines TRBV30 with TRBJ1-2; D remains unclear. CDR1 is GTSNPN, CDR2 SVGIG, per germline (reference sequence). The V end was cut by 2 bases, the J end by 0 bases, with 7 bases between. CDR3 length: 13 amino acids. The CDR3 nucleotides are TGTGCCTGGAGTCGAACCTCTAACTATGGCTACACCTTC. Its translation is CAWSRTSNYGYTF.

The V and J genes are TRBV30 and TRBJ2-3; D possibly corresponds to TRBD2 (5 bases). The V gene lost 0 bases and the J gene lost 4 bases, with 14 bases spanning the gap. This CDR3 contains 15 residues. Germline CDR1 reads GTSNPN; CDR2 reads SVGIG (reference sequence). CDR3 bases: TGTGCCTGGAGTGTAGCTTCGGGGATGGCAGATACGCAGTATTTT. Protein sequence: CAWSVASGMADTQYF. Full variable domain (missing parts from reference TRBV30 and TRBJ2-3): SQTIHQWPATLVQPVGSPLSLECTVEGTSNPNLYWYRQAAGRGLQLLFYSVGIGQISSEVPQNLSASRPQDRQFILSSKKLLLSDSGFYLCAWSVASGMADTQYFGPGTRLTVL.

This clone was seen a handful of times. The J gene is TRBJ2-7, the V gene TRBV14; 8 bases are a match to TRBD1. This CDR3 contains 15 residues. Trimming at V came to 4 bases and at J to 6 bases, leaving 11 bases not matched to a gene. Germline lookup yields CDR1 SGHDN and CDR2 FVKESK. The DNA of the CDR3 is TGTGCCAGCAGCCCTTTCCCAGGGGGCGAAGCCGAGCAGTACTTC. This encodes CASSPFPGGEAEQYF.

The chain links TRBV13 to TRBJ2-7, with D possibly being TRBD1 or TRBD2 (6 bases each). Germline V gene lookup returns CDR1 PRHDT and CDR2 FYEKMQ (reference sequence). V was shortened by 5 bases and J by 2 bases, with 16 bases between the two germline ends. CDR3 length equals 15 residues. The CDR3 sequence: CASSQRPRGPYEQYF. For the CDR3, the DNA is TGTGCCAGCAGCCAAAGGCCCCGGGGGCCCTACGAGCAGTACTTC.

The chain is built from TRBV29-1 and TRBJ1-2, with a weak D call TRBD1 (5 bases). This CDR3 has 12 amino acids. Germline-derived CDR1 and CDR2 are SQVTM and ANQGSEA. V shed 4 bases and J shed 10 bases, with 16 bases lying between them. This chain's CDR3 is CSVARQGPVYTF. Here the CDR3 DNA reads TGCAGCGTTGCTCGGCAGGGCCCAGTCTACACCTTC.

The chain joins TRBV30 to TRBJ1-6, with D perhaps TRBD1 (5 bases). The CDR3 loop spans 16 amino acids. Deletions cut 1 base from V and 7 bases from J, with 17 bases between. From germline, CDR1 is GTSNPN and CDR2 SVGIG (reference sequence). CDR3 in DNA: TGTGCCTGGAGTGAGAGGACACCTTCCGGGAATTCACCCCTCCACTTT. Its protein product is CAWSERTPSGNSPLHF.

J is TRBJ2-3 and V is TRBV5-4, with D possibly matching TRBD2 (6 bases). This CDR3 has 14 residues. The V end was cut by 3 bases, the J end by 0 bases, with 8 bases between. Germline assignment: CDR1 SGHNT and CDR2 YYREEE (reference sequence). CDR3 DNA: TGTGCCAGCAGCTGGCGGGGTAGCACAGATACGCAGTATTTT. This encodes CASSWRGSTDTQYF.

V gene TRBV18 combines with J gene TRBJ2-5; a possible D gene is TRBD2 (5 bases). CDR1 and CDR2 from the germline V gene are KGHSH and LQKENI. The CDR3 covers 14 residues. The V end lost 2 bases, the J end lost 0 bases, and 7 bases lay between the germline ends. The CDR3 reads CASSPSGNQETQYF. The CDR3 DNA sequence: TGTGCCAGCTCACCATCCGGGAACCAAGAGACCCAGTACTTC.

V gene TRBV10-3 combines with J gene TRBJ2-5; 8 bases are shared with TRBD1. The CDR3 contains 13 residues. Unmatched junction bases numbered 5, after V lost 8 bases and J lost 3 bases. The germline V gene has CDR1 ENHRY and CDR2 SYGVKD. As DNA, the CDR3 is TGTGCCATCCAACAGGGGGTGGAAGAGACCCAGTACTTC. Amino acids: CAIQQGVEETQYF.

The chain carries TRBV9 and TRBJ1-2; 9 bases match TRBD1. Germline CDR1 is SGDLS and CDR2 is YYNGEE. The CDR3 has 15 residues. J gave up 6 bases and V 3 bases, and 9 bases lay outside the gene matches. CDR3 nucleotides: TGTGCCAGCAGCGCCTCGGGACAGGGTGGGGATGGCTACACCTTC. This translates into CASSASGQGGDGYTF.

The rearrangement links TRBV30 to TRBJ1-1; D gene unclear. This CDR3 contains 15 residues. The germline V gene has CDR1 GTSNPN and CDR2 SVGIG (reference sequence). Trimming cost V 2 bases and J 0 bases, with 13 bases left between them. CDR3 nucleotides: TGTGCCTGGAGTCCGCGGTGGGGAGTGAACACTGAAGCTTTCTTT. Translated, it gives CAWSPRWGVNTEAFF.

The CDR3 DNA is TGTGCCAGCAGTGAACGCGACCGGGTTATGAAGACCCAGTACTTC. Its protein product is CASSERDRVMKTQYF. The chain carries TRBV2 and TRBJ2-5, with D unclear. Trimming left V 2 bases short and J 6 bases short, with 16 bases between. Germline assignment: CDR1 SNHLY and CDR2 FYNNEI. The CDR3 runs 15 residues.

The CDR3 region is CASSFTTGTYNEQFF. The CDR3 region has the DNA TGTGCCAGCAGCTTCACGACAGGGACCTACAATGAGCAGTTCTTC. V gene TRBV7-2 combines with J gene TRBJ2-1; TRBD1 agrees at 7 bases. The germline gives CDR1 SGHTA, CDR2 FQGNSA. The CDR3 is 15 amino acids. The trim removed 3 bases at V and 2 bases at J, leaving 4 bases unmatched.

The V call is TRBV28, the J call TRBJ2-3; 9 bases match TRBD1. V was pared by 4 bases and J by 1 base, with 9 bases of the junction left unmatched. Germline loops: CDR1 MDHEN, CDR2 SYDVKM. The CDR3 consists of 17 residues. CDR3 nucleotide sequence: TGTGCCAGCAGTTCCCACCTCCGGGACAGGGGCACAGATACGCAGTATTTT. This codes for CASSSHLRDRGTDTQYF.

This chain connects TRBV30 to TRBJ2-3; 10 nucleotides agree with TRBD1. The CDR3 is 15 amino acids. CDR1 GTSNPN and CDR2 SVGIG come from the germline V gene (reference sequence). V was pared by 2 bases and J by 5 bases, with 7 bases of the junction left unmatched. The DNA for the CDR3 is TGTGCCTGGAGTTCGGGACAGGGGATACGAGATACGCAGTATTTT. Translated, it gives CAWSSGQGIRDTQYF.

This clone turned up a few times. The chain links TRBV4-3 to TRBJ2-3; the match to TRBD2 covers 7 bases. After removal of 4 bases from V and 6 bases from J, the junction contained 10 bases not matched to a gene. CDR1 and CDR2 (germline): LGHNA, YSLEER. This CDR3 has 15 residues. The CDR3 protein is CASSLDWRERDTQYF. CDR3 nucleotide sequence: TGCGCCAGCAGCCTCGACTGGCGGGAGAGGGATACGCAGTATTTT.

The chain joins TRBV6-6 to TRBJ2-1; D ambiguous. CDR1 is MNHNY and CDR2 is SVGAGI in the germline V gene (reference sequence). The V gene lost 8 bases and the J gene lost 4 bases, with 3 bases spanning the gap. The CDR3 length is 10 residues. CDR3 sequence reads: CASGYNEQFF. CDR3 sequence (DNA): TGTGCCAGCGGGTACAATGAGCAGTTCTTC.

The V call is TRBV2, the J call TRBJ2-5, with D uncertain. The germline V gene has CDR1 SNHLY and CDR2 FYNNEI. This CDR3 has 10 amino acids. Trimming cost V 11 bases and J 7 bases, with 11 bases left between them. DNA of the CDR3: TGTGCCTGCCAAGGTGGGACCCAGTACTTC. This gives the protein CACQGGTQYF.

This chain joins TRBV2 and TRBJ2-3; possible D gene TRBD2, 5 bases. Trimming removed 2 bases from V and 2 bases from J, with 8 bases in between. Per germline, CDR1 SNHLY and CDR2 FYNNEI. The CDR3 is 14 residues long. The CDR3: CASSESGFTDTQYF. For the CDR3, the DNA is TGTGCCAGCAGTGAAAGCGGCTTCACAGATACGCAGTATTTT.